This entry lists 19 T cell receptor beta chains sequenced from one sample in a study of cytotoxic CD8 clonotypes in ibrutinib-treated CLL. Profiled with immunoSEQ multiplex PCR; TCRdb holds only in-frame clones, not every one. The data show fewer than 100,000 clones, just over 85% seen once. The starting material was PBMCs, obtained before ibrutinib treatment. These receptors all stem from a human donor with chronic lymphocytic leukemia.

The chain is built from TRBV7-9 and TRBJ2-1; D remains ambiguous. V was trimmed by 4 bases and J by 4 bases, leaving 20 bases between them. This CDR3 has 17 amino acids. CDR1 SEHNR and CDR2 FQNEAQ come from the germline V gene (reference sequence). The CDR3 region has the DNA TGTGCCAGCAGCTCGTCCCCCGGGCCCCTGGATTACAATGAGCAGTTCTTC. Translation: CASSSSPGPLDYNEQFF.

In its sample, this clone was seen a few times. V usage is TRBV30 and J usage is TRBJ2-5, with D possibly being TRBD1 or TRBD2 (5 bases each). The CDR3 length is 14 residues. V lost 2 bases, J lost 1 base, and 11 bases lay in between. Germline values: CDR1 GTSNPN, CDR2 SVGIG (reference sequence). This CDR3 is CAWSSHGTQETQYF. Here the CDR3 DNA reads TGTGCCTGGAGTTCCCACGGGACCCAAGAGACCCAGTACTTC.

The chain couples TRBV7-2 to TRBJ2-4, with 8 bases aligning to TRBD2. The CDR3 runs 15 residues. V shed 5 bases and J 4 bases; nucleotides not matched to a gene: 7. Germline V CDR1 and CDR2: SGHTA, FQGNSA. The CDR3 loop reads CASSPEAGVKNIQYF. CDR3 coding DNA: TGTGCCAGCAGCCCTGAAGCGGGGGTAAAAAACATTCAGTACTTC.

The rearrangement uses TRBV29-1 and TRBJ2-5; D may match TRBD1 or TRBD2 (5 bases each). The CDR3 has 22 amino acids. Trimming left V 0 bases short and J 5 bases short, with 37 bases between. Germline lookup yields CDR1 SQVTM and CDR2 ANQGSEA. The CDR3 sequence is CSVEDSNNLTTGYFEGYETQYF. The CDR3, as DNA: TGCAGCGTTGAAGATTCGAACAACTTAACGACGGGTTATTTCGAGGGGTATGAGACCCAGTACTTC.

The rearrangement joins TRBV19 to TRBJ2-3, with 11 bases fitting TRBD2. There are 17 residues in the CDR3. J was trimmed by 2 bases and V by 3 bases; bases with no gene match: 7. Germline CDR1 reads LNHDA; CDR2 reads SQIVND (reference sequence). CDR3 sequence (DNA): TGTGCCAGTAGTATTCTGGGGACTAGCGGCATCACAGATACGCAGTATTTT. This sequence encodes CASSILGTSGITDTQYF.

The chain recombines TRBV19 with TRBJ1-5; D is ambiguous. Germline CDR1 LNHDA, CDR2 SQIVND (reference sequence). The CDR3 totals 17 residues. With 1 base removed from V and 1 base from J, the gap between germline ends came to 14 bases. The chain's CDR3 is CASSIAGSKWSNQPQHF. For the CDR3, the DNA is TGTGCCAGTAGTATAGCGGGGTCTAAGTGGAGCAATCAGCCCCAGCATTTT.

This clone was recorded once. The rearrangement links TRBV30 to TRBJ2-2, with 12 bases that match TRBD2. The V gene's germline CDR1 is GTSNPN and CDR2 SVGIG (reference sequence). The CDR3 length is 15 residues. The J segment lost 1 base and the V segment lost 6 bases, leaving 3 bases of the junction unmatched. CDR3 in DNA: TGTGCCTGCCAGACTAGCGGGAGGAACACCGGGGAGCTGTTTTTT. This translates into CACQTSGRNTGELFF. Full variable domain (rest looked up from reference TRBV30 and TRBJ2-2): SQTIHQWPATLVQPVGSPLSLECTVEGTSNPNLYWYRQAAGRGLQLLFYSVGIGQISSEVPQNLSASRPQDRQFILSSKKLLLSDSGFYLCACQTSGRNTGELFFGEGSRLTVL.

This clone was observed once. The V gene is TRBV18, the J gene TRBJ2-2; D call uncertain. Trimming took off 5 bases at V and 6 bases at J, with 1 base between the two ends. The CDR3 has 10 amino acids. Germline lookup yields CDR1 KGHSH and CDR2 LQKENI. CDR3 bases: TGTGCCAGCTCAGCCGGGGAGCTGTTTTTT. Encoded protein: CASSAGELFF. Drawing the rest from reference TRBV18 and TRBJ2-2, the complete variable domain is NAGVMQNPRHLVRRRGQEARLRCSPMKGHSHVYWYRQLPEEGLKFMVYLQKENIIDESGMPKERFSAEFPKEGPSILRIQQVVRGDSAAYFCASSAGELFFGEGSRLTVL.

This chain links TRBV5-4 with TRBJ1-2; D is uncertain. CDR3 length equals 15 residues. Trimming removed 0 bases at V and 4 bases at J, with 13 bases between. Germline CDR1 SGHNT, CDR2 YYREEE (reference sequence). The DNA of the CDR3 is TGTGCCAGCAGCTTGGCCGAGCAAATACGCTATGGCTACACCTTC. The encoded protein is CASSLAEQIRYGYTF.

The gene calls are TRBV28 and TRBJ1-2; D remains unclear. Between the trimmed V and J ends, which lost 6 bases and 8 bases, there was a span of 19 bases. The CDR3 consists of 14 residues. CDR1 and CDR2 from the germline V gene are MDHEN and SYDVKM. CDR3 amino acids: CASRPGGLDGGYTF. The CDR3 DNA sequence: TGTGCCAGCAGACCCGGAGGACTTGATGGCGGCTACACCTTC.

The chain couples TRBV30 to TRBJ2-7; D call uncertain. The V gene lost 0 bases and the J gene lost 0 bases, with 12 bases spanning the gap. The germline V gene has CDR1 GTSNPN and CDR2 SVGIG (reference sequence). The CDR3 is 15 amino acids. CDR3 loop: CAWSVGSSSSYEQYF. The CDR3 DNA follows: TGTGCCTGGAGTGTAGGCAGCTCGAGCTCCTACGAGCAGTACTTC.

In this sample, this clone is medium-sized (0.01 to 0.1%). The rearrangement uses TRBV28 and TRBJ1-5; 10 bases map to TRBD1. The CDR3 runs to 15 residues. Germline V gene lookup returns CDR1 MDHEN and CDR2 SYDVKM. J lost 2 bases, V lost 6 bases, and 4 bases had no gene match. CDR3 residues: CASRSGQGGNQPQHF. The CDR3 DNA sequence: TGTGCCAGCAGGTCCGGACAGGGGGGCAATCAGCCCCAGCATTTT. The complete variable domain, with remaining parts taken from reference TRBV28 and TRBJ1-5, reads DVKVTQSSRYLVKRTGEKVFLECVQDMDHENMFWYRQDPGLGLRLIYFSYDVKMKEKGDIPEGYSVSREKKERFSLILESASTNQTSMYLCASRSGQGGNQPQHFGDGTRLSIL.

This chain joins TRBV7-2 and TRBJ2-7; 7 positions agree with TRBD1. Trimming took 5 bases from V and 3 from J; bases not matched to a gene: 7. This CDR3 contains 14 residues. Germline V gives CDR1 SGHTA, CDR2 FQGNSA. The CDR3 here is CASSPRRQGYEQYF. The CDR3 DNA is TGTGCCAGCAGCCCCCGCCGACAGGGCTACGAGCAGTACTTC.

This clone was seen a handful of times. The chain joins TRBV5-4 to TRBJ1-2; D unclear. The V gene lost 2 bases and the J gene lost 8 bases, with 13 bases spanning the gap. The CDR3 is made up of 13 amino acids. Germline CDR1 is SGHNT and CDR2 is YYREEE (reference sequence). The CDR3 DNA is TGTGCCAGCAGCTTTCGGGGAGGACCGGGCTACACCTTC. This encodes CASSFRGGPGYTF.

V and J are TRBV19 and TRBJ2-3; D may be TRBD2 (6 bases). Germline V lookup: CDR1 LNHDA, CDR2 SQIVND (reference sequence). Trimming shortened V by 7 bases and J by 1 base, and 12 bases separated the two germline ends. This CDR3 region has 14 residues. The CDR3 DNA reads TGTGCCAGTAATCCCCAGCGGGGCACAGATACGCAGTATTTT. As protein: CASNPQRGTDTQYF.

V is TRBV21-1 and J is TRBJ2-7. TRBV21-1 has pseudogene status. The CDR3 contains 15 residues. The CDR3 region is CASASPGPASYEQYF. CDR3 DNA sequence: TGTGCCAGCGCTAGTCCGGGACCGGCCTCCTACGAGCAGTACTTC.

The genes are TRBV6-5 and TRBJ1-1; D uncertain. Trimming shortened V by 1 base and J by 4 bases, and 13 bases separated the two germline ends. Germline lookup yields CDR1 MNHEY and CDR2 SVGAGI. This CDR3 spans 15 amino acids. The CDR3 DNA sequence: TGTGCCAGCAGTTACTTCGGGCCTGGGAGCACTGAAGCTTTCTTT. Translated, it gives CASSYFGPGSTEAFF.

In this sample, this clone turned up a few times. The chain joins TRBV29-1 to TRBJ1-5; D is undetermined. The germline gives CDR1 SQVTM, CDR2 ANQGSEA. V was shortened by 4 bases and J by 0 bases, with 7 bases between the two germline ends. CDR3 length: 13 amino acids. The CDR3 DNA follows: TGCAGCGTTGGAGATTATAGCAATCAGCCCCAGCATTTT. It is translated as CSVGDYSNQPQHF.

This rearrangement joins TRBV19 to TRBJ1-5; the match to TRBD1 covers 9 bases. Germline trimming cut 5 bases from V and 7 bases from J; bases unmatched to any gene: 9. Looked up from germline, CDR1 is LNHDA and CDR2 is SQIVND (reference sequence). CDR3 size: 15 residues. The CDR3 DNA is TGTGCCAGTAGTCGGGACAGGGAAATAGCGCAGCCCCAGCATTTT. Protein: CASSRDREIAQPQHF.